A single sample gave rise to the 25 T cell receptor beta chains below, sequenced in a study of long-term antiretroviral therapy in people with HIV. At the survey level, the v3.0 immunoSEQ assay was run. Data came from immunoSEQ multiplex PCR; TCRdb stores just in-frame clones and leaves some out. The data contain tens of thousands of clones, 85% to 95% of them singletons. The sequences come from unsorted PBMCs, collected about 9.1 years after starting antiretroviral therapy. The receptors originated from a man younger than 45 with HIV.

The chain recombines TRBV7-3 with TRBJ2-1; D is unclear. V was trimmed by 1 base and J by 6 bases, leaving 7 bases between them. The CDR3 runs to 13 residues. Germline loops: CDR1 SGHTA, CDR2 FQGTGA. The CDR3 is CASSLNTPNEQFF. For the CDR3, the DNA is TGTGCCAGCAGCTTAAACACCCCCAATGAGCAGTTCTTC. Looking up the rest from reference TRBV7-3 and TRBJ2-1 gives the full variable domain: GAGVSQTPSNKVTEKGKYVELRCDPISGHTALYWYRQSLGQGPEFLIYFQGTGAADDSGLPNDRFFAVRPEGSVSTLKIQRTERGDSAVYLCASSLNTPNEQFFGPGTRLTVL.

Only one count was recorded for this clone. The chain has TRBV2 and TRBJ1-4, with D maybe TRBD1 (5 bases). CDR3 length: 17 amino acids. Germline V lookup: CDR1 SNHLY, CDR2 FYNNEI. Trimming removed 8 bases at V and 10 bases at J, with 29 bases between. The CDR3 DNA reads TGTGCCAGCGTTGGGACCAGGGACCTGGAAAGATATGGAAAACTGTTTTTT. It codes for CASVGTRDLERYGKLFF.

The chain couples TRBV9 to TRBJ2-3, with 10 bases identical to TRBD2. Trimming took 4 bases from V and 1 from J; bases not matched to a gene: 3. This CDR3 is 15 amino acids long. Per germline, CDR1 SGDLS and CDR2 YYNGEE. CDR3 sequence reads: CASSSLAGRTDTQYF. DNA for the CDR3: TGTGCCAGCAGCTCACTAGCGGGGCGCACAGATACGCAGTATTTT.

The rearrangement joins TRBV4-1 to TRBJ1-1, with D possibly TRBD1 on 6 matching bases. Per germline, CDR1 MGHRA and CDR2 YSYEKL. V lost 4 bases and J 2 bases, leaving 20 bases between the germline ends. The CDR3 spans 17 residues. The CDR3 here is CASSPLLGTGKNTEAFF. As DNA, the CDR3 is TGCGCCAGCAGCCCCCTCCTCGGAACAGGGAAAAACACTGAAGCTTTCTTT.

This chain joins TRBV7-8 and TRBJ1-1; no clear D. The V end lost 3 bases, the J end lost 0 bases, and 5 bases lay between the germline ends. The CDR3 is made up of 13 amino acids. CDR1 SGHVS and CDR2 FQNEAQ come from the germline V gene. This CDR3 reads CASSFGLNTEAFF. In DNA, the CDR3 is TGTGCCAGCAGCTTCGGGCTGAACACTGAAGCTTTCTTT.

The chain combines TRBV9 with TRBJ1-5; D perhaps matches TRBD1 (6 bases). The ends were cut back, 7 bases at V and 4 bases at J, with 12 bases in the middle. The CDR3 runs to 13 residues. Germline V CDR1 and CDR2: SGDLS, YYNGEE. This CDR3 is CASSGGRNQPQHF. The CDR3 DNA reads as TGTGCCAGCTCTGGGGGGCGGAATCAGCCCCAGCATTTT.

Only a few counts were recorded for this clone. The gene calls are TRBV10-1 and TRBJ2-7; tentative D call: TRBD1 (5 bases). The V gene lost 5 bases and the J gene lost 6 bases, with 5 bases spanning the gap. The CDR3 has 10 residues. The germline V gene encodes CDR1 WNHNN and CDR2 SYGVQD (reference sequence). CDR3: CASSRGEQYV. CDR3 nucleotide sequence: TGCGCCAGCAGTAGGGGCGAGCAGTACGTC.

The chain links TRBV5-1 to TRBJ2-3, with no clear D. The CDR3 extends over 15 amino acids. CDR1 is SGHRS and CDR2 is YFSETQ in the germline V gene. V was cut by 0 bases and J by 1 base, with 9 bases left in between. In DNA, the CDR3 is TGCGCCAGCAGCTTGGGATGGGTGGGCACAGATACGCAGTATTTT. Translation gives CASSLGWVGTDTQYF.

As concerns this clone: One junction end disagrees with the germline gene, perhaps due to a read error. The V call is TRBV7-7, the J call TRBJ2-5; perhaps TRBD2 as D (6 bases). CDR1 is SSHAT, CDR2 FNYEAQ, per germline (reference sequence). There are 15 residues in the CDR3. CDR3 region: CASTYGGGSQETQYF. In DNA form, the CDR3 reads TGTGCTAGCACCTACGGCGGAGGGTCCCAAGAGACCCAGTACTTC.

As DNA, the CDR3 is TGCAGCGTGGGACAGGGCGATGAGCAGTTCTTC. Encoded protein: CSVGQGDEQFF. This sequence joins TRBV29-1 and TRBJ2-1; TRBD1 agrees at 9 bases. The CDR3 has 11 residues. V gave up 6 bases and J gave up 8 bases; unmatched junction bases: 2. The V gene's germline CDR1 is SQVTM and CDR2 ANQGSEA.

The V gene is TRBV7-2, the J gene TRBJ1-4; D gene uncertain. Germline values: CDR1 SGHTA, CDR2 FQGNSA. The CDR3 spans 13 residues. Trimming took 5 bases from V and 8 from J, leaving 12 bases between them. Here the CDR3 reads CASSPGLREKLFF. CDR3 nucleotide sequence: TGTGCCAGCAGCCCAGGTCTGAGGGAAAAACTGTTTTTT.

The chain has TRBV5-1 and TRBJ1-1; D might be TRBD1 (5 bases). CDR1 SGHRS and CDR2 YFSETQ come from the germline V gene. This CDR3 comprises 14 residues. V gave up 5 bases and J gave up 4 bases, with 15 bases separating them. CDR3 region: CASRPGTPGTEAFF. In nucleotides, the CDR3 is TGCGCCAGCAGGCCGGGGACCCCGGGCACTGAAGCTTTCTTT.

In its sample, this clone was seen once. The J gene is TRBJ2-3, the V gene TRBV5-6; no reliable D call. This CDR3 has 13 amino acids. Trimming removed 6 bases from V and 2 bases from J, with 10 bases in between. From germline, CDR1 is SGHDT and CDR2 YYEEEE. The CDR3 sequence is CASTLSLTDTQYF. In nucleotides, the CDR3 is TGTGCCAGCACCTTAAGCCTCACAGATACGCAGTATTTT.

The chain links TRBV10-2 to TRBJ2-7; no clear D gene. Deletions cut 3 bases from V and 5 bases from J, with 11 bases between. The germline V gene encodes CDR1 WSHSY and CDR2 SAAADI. The CDR3 length is 13 residues. CDR3 nucleotide sequence: TGCGCCAGCAGTGATTCGACAAGGCACGAGCAGTACGTC. Translated, it gives CASSDSTRHEQYV.

V and J are TRBV11-3 and TRBJ2-3; no clear D. This CDR3 comprises 12 residues. CDR1 is SGHNT, CDR2 YENEEA, per germline. With 0 bases removed from V and 4 bases from J, the gap between germline ends came to 2 bases. The CDR3 reads CASSLEADTQYF. As DNA, the CDR3 is TGTGCCAGCAGCTTAGAAGCAGATACGCAGTATTTT.

V usage is TRBV7-8 and J usage is TRBJ1-3; TRBD1 agrees at 8 bases. Germline values: CDR1 SGHVS, CDR2 FQNEAQ. This CDR3 region has 15 residues. Trimming took 5 bases from V and 3 from J; bases not matched to a gene: 6. The CDR3 here is CASSGYRGGGNTIYF. CDR3 bases: TGTGCCAGCAGCGGATACAGGGGGGGTGGAAACACCATATATTTT.

CDR3 sequence (DNA): TGCAGCGTTGAAGATCGGAGCGCTAGAGGACCCCAAGAGACCCAGTACTTC. Encoded protein: CSVEDRSARGPQETQYF. This rearrangement joins TRBV29-1 to TRBJ2-5, with no clear D. V dropped 0 bases and J dropped 1 base, with 18 bases sitting between them. The germline gives CDR1 SQVTM, CDR2 ANQGSEA. This CDR3 comprises 17 residues.

V is TRBV18 and J is TRBJ2-7; D might be TRBD2 (7 bases). Trimming removed 3 bases from V and 4 bases from J, with 19 bases in between. Germline CDR1 KGHSH, CDR2 LQKENI. The CDR3 runs to 16 residues. The CDR3 DNA is TGTGCCAGCTCACCGAGAAGGGGGGGCCTACTGTACGAGCAGTACTTC. It is translated as CASSPRRGGLLYEQYF.

The V and J genes are TRBV13 and TRBJ1-1, with TRBD1 identical over 9 bases. Germline trimming cut 0 bases from V and 12 bases from J; bases unmatched to any gene: 5. The CDR3 extends over 13 amino acids. CDR1 is PRHDT, CDR2 FYEKMQ, per germline (reference sequence). For the CDR3, the DNA is TGTGCCAGCAGCTTAGGGACAGGGGGAGAAACTTTCTTT. It is translated as CASSLGTGGETFF.

The V call is TRBV6-5, the J call TRBJ1-1; D is undetermined. Germline-derived CDR1 and CDR2 are MNHEY and SVGAGI. CDR3 length: 14 residues. Trimming removed 8 bases at V and 5 bases at J, with 18 bases between. CDR3 in amino acids: CASAVLDPRTEAFF. CDR3 in DNA: TGTGCCAGCGCTGTTTTAGACCCGAGAACTGAAGCTTTCTTT.

The J gene is TRBJ1-1, the V gene TRBV7-3; D not resolved. V was clipped by 6 bases and J by 13 bases, with 24 bases between them. Per the germline V gene, CDR1 is SGHTA and CDR2 is FQGTGA. There are 14 residues in the CDR3. The CDR3 loop reads CASRIARDTGFFFF. Written as DNA, the CDR3 is TGTGCCAGCAGGATTGCCCGTGACACGGGCTTTTTTTTCTTT.

V gene TRBV7-3 combines with J gene TRBJ1-6; possibly TRBD1 for D (5 bases). The ends were cut back, 5 bases at V and 6 bases at J, with 8 bases in the middle. Germline V gene sequence: CDR1 SGHTA, CDR2 FQGTGA. The CDR3 has 13 amino acids. Here the CDR3 reads CASSPGTNSPLHF. DNA of the CDR3: TGTGCCAGCAGCCCCGGGACTAATTCACCCCTCCACTTT.

This chain uses TRBV5-1 with TRBJ2-5; D ambiguous. The V end was cut by 0 bases, the J end by 2 bases, with 8 bases between. This CDR3 region has 14 residues. Looked up from germline, CDR1 is SGHRS and CDR2 is YFSETQ. The CDR3 DNA is TGCGCCAGCAGCTTGGGAGAAGGGCAAGAGACCCAGTACTTC. The encoded protein is CASSLGEGQETQYF.

V gene TRBV6-1 combines with J gene TRBJ2-7; D is ambiguous. From germline, CDR1 is MNHNS and CDR2 SASEGT. Trimming shortened V by 6 bases and J by 6 bases, and 15 bases separated the two germline ends. This CDR3 comprises 13 residues. Here the CDR3 DNA reads TGTGCCAGCAGCCGCGGTATCGACGGCGAGCAGTACGTC. Translating gives CASSRGIDGEQYV.

The chain recombines TRBV6-5 with TRBJ1-4, with 10 bases identical to TRBD1. Germline V CDR1 and CDR2: MNHEY, SVGAGI. Trimming at V came to 2 bases and at J to 12 bases, leaving 9 bases not matched to a gene. The CDR3 has 15 amino acids. The CDR3 reads CASSYGTGAAWELFF. The CDR3 coding sequence is TGTGCCAGCAGTTACGGGACAGGGGCTGCGTGGGAACTGTTTTTT.